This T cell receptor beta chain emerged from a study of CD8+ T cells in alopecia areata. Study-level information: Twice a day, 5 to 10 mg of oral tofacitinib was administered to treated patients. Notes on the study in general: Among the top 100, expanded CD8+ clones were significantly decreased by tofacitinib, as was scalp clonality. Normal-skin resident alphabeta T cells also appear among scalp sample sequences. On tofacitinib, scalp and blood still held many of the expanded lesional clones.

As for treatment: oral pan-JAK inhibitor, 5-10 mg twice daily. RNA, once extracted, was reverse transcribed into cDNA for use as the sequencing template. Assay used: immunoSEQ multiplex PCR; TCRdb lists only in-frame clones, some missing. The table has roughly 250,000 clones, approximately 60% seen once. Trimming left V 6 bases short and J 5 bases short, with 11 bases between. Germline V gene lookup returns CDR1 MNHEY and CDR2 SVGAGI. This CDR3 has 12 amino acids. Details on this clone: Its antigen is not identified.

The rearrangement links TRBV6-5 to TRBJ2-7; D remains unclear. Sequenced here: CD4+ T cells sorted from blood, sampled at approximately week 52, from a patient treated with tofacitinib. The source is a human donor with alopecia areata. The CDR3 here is CASSPDRHEQYF. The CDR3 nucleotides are TGTGCCAGCAGCCCTGACCGGCACGAGCAGTACTTC.